This T cell receptor (beta chain) originates from a study of regulatory T cells in long-lasting Graves disease. Time point: newly diagnosed GD, antithyroid drugs for less than 3 months. RNA extracted from PBMCs served as the sequencing template. Study outcomes and limitations: Patients with persistent disease showed a bias toward TRBV28, TRBJ1-2 and TRBJ2-5.

This clonotype was found a few times. Its antigen is unknown. The germline V and J ends were trimmed by 0 bases and 0 bases, with 4 bases remaining between them. CDR3 size: 15 residues. CDR1 is SGDLS, CDR2 YYNGEE, per germline. Arm-PCR with iRepertoire HTBI primers amplified the CDR3 regions for these TCR beta libraries. A single record per CDR3 protein comes from TCRdb applying MiXCR to the multiplex PCR reads. The sample has 520,000 or so distinct CDR3 sequences, 12% seen once. These data also formed part of another study, on T cells in Graves' hyperthyroidism and ophthalmopathy. As reported in that work: Blood also showed most of the thyroid clonotypes that were expanded above 0.001.

This receptor was obtained from a woman between 25 and 40 years old with Graves disease. V gene TRBV9 combines with J gene TRBJ2-6; D unclear. The input for sequencing was peripheral blood mononuclear cells (PBMCs), taken at new diagnosis, from a patient treated with antithyroid drugs. The CDR3 loop reads CASSVENSGANVLTF. CDR3 DNA sequence: TGTGCCAGCAGCGTAGAAAACTCTGGGGCCAACGTCCTGACTTTC.